Presented here are 11 T cell receptor beta chains from one specimen sequenced in a study of graft-versus-host responses after intestinal transplantation. Profiling relied on immunoSEQ multiplex PCR, and the TCRdb table lists in-frame clones only, not all of them. The sample has about 36,000 clones, approximately 94% seen once; the top ten hold around 0.2%. These receptors' targets are unknown. The sample consisted of unstimulated CD4+ T cells sorted from spleen or lymph node cells, taken before transplant. These receptors were collected from a human donor who was the organ donor for an intestinal transplant.

The chain uses TRBV7-2 and TRBJ1-6; weak D call: TRBD1 (5 bases). Trimming cost V 3 bases and J 2 bases, with 20 bases left between them. This CDR3 contains 19 residues. Germline CDR1 SGHTA, CDR2 FQGNSA. The CDR3 DNA reads as TGTGCCAGCAGCTTTAGGCCGGGGGGTGGTGGGGCCTATAATTCACCCCTCCACTTT. Protein sequence: CASSFRPGGGGAYNSPLHF.

Written as DNA, the CDR3 is TGTGCCAGCAGCGGGGGAAGCGGGGGGGCCGGGGAGACCCAGTACTTC. This translates into CASSGGSGGAGETQYF. The genes are TRBV11-2 and TRBJ2-5; 10 bases fit TRBD2. CDR3 size: 16 residues. The V and J ends lost 5 bases and 5 bases, in that order; junction bases with no gene match: 11. Germline V lookup: CDR1 SGHAT, CDR2 FQNNGV.

V is TRBV6-5 and J is TRBJ1-2, with D unresolved. Germline V gene sequence: CDR1 MNHEY, CDR2 SVGAGI. V lost 6 bases and J lost 4, with 9 bases in between. This CDR3 has 12 residues. The CDR3 region has the DNA TGTGCCAGCAGGAACGTTGGCTATGGCTACACCTTC. Translation: CASRNVGYGYTF.

The rearrangement uses TRBV11-3 and TRBJ1-1, with D possibly being TRBD1 (6 bases). This CDR3 has 14 residues. Looked up from germline, CDR1 is SGHNT and CDR2 is YENEEA. The V end was cut by 5 bases, the J end by 1 base, with 11 bases between. CDR3 sequence: CASSPQGRNTEAFF. Written as DNA, the CDR3 is TGTGCCAGCAGCCCCCAGGGGAGGAACACTGAAGCTTTCTTT.

The CDR3 sequence is CACLRYQETQYF. The DNA for the CDR3 is TGTGCCTGCTTGAGATACCAAGAGACCCAGTACTTC. The rearrangement uses TRBV30 and TRBJ2-5; D gene ambiguous. From germline, CDR1 is GTSNPN and CDR2 SVGIG (reference sequence). Deletions cut 6 bases from V and 0 bases from J, with 8 bases between. The CDR3 is 12 amino acids.

The gene calls are TRBV19 and TRBJ2-1, with D possibly being TRBD2 (5 bases). In germline, CDR1 is LNHDA, CDR2 SQIVND (reference sequence). The V end lost 11 bases, the J end lost 0 bases, and 14 bases lay between the germline ends. The CDR3 contains 14 residues. CDR3 bases: TGTGCCCAACCCCTAGAGGGCTCCTACAATGAGCAGTTCTTC. Its translation is CAQPLEGSYNEQFF. Filled out from reference TRBV19 and TRBJ2-1, the complete variable domain reads DGGITQSPKYLFRKEGQNVTLSCEQNLNHDAMYWYRQDPGQGLRLIYYSQIVNDFQKGDIAEGYSVSREKKESFPLTVTSAQKNPTAFYLCAQPLEGSYNEQFFGPGTRLTVL.

The chain recombines TRBV27 with TRBJ1-2, with a tentative D call TRBD1 (5 bases). V was cut by 4 bases and J by 7 bases, with 13 bases left in between. This CDR3 has 13 amino acids. Germline loops: CDR1 MNHEY, CDR2 SMNVEV (reference sequence). CDR3 bases: TGTGCCAGCAGTTCAAGGGGAGAGCGTGGCTACACCTTC. It codes for CASSSRGERGYTF.

CDR3 sequence (DNA): TGTGCCAGCAGCTTAGTTCAGGGGGGAAACCGACAAGAGACCCAGTACTTC. Its translation is CASSLVQGGNRQETQYF. This sequence joins TRBV7-6 and TRBJ2-5, with D perhaps matching TRBD1 (7 bases). Per germline, CDR1 SGHVS and CDR2 FNYEAQ. The CDR3 extends over 17 amino acids. With 1 base removed from V and 2 bases from J, the gap between germline ends came to 17 bases.

This clone was counted only a few times. CDR3 loop: CASSERTDKNIQYF. The CDR3 DNA reads TGTGCCAGCAGTGAAAGGACAGATAAAAACATTCAGTACTTC. The chain has TRBV2 and TRBJ2-4; tentative D call: TRBD1 (6 bases). In germline, CDR1 is SNHLY, CDR2 FYNNEI. The CDR3 contains 14 residues. V lost 2 bases and J lost 4, with 9 bases in between.

The J gene is TRBJ2-7, the V gene TRBV19, with D tentatively TRBD1 (6 bases). Per germline, CDR1 LNHDA and CDR2 SQIVND (reference sequence). The ends were cut back, 6 bases at V and 2 bases at J, with 11 bases in the middle. This CDR3 has 13 residues. CDR3 loop: CASSHQGTYEQYF. CDR3 in DNA: TGTGCCAGTAGCCACCAGGGGACCTACGAGCAGTACTTC.

The table lists this clone with a count of one. The chain uses TRBV6-5 and TRBJ2-7; 9 bases align to TRBD1. Germline CDR1 MNHEY, CDR2 SVGAGI. There are 14 residues in the CDR3. J was trimmed by 3 bases and V by 5 bases; bases with no gene match: 5. CDR3 residues: CASSTRQGGYEQYF. The DNA of the CDR3 is TGTGCCAGCAGTACAAGACAGGGGGGCTACGAGCAGTACTTC.